This section outlines one T cell receptor (beta chain) sequence together with its context. What it binds is not known. Each UMI harboured a 6-nucleotide sample barcode and was appended via template switching. TCRdb re-called the 5' RACE reads; one entry per CDR3 protein, DNA not given. The specimen's table records 300,000 to 350,000 distinct CDR3 sequences. Skipping T cell sorting, the study isolated total RNA directly from whole blood. The sample originates from a study of monozygotic twins with inflammatory bowel disease. The study's findings and limits: Any single strong signal or clonotype tied to IBD lacked support. Patient repertoires may carry noise from differing immunosuppressive treatments.

Per germline, CDR1 MGHRA and CDR2 YSYEKL. CDR3 size: 15 residues. Sequenced input: blood. The receptor comes from a human donor with ulcerative colitis or Crohn's disease, or a healthy co-twin of an affected twin (not recorded which). This rearrangement joins TRBV4-1 to TRBJ1-2; TCRdb picks TRBD1, but there is no DNA to check that call. CDR3: CASSPSPGQDYGYTF.